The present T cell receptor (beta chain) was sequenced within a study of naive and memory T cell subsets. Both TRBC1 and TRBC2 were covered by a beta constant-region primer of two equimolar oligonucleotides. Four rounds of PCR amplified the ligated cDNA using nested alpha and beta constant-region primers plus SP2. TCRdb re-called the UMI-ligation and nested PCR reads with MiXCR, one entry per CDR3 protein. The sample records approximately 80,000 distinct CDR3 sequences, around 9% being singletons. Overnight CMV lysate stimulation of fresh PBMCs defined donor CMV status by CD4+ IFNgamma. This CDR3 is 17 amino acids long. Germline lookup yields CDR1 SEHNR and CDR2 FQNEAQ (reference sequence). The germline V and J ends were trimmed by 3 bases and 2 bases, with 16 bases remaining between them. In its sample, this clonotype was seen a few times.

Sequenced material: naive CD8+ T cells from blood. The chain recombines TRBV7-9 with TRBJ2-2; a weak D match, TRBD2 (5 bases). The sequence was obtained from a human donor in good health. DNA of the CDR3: TGTGCCAGCAGCTTGTCCACCGGGATAACAAACACCGGGGAGCTGTTTTTT. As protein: CASSLSTGITNTGELFF.